Shown below are 26 T cell receptor beta chains from a single sample sequenced in a study of T cells in Graves' hyperthyroidism and ophthalmopathy. Authors of the study amplified TCR beta CDR3 regions from RNA transcripts. Researchers ran a first-round RT-PCR on the TCR CDR3 using the HTBI primer set. TCRdb ran MiXCR on the multiplex PCR reads and lists one entry per CDR3 protein. The data show 600,000 to 650,000 distinct CDR3 sequences, with less than 25% seen just once and about 34% held by the top ten. The sequenced sample was blood. The source of these receptors is a man aged 30 to 39 with Graves' ophthalmopathy.

The V call is TRBV11-2, the J call TRBJ2-1; 13 bases match TRBD2. The CDR3 loop spans 16 amino acids. Losses at the gene ends were 5 bases for V and 11 bases for J; bases not matched to a gene: 12. The germline V gene has CDR1 SGHAT and CDR2 FQNNGV. The chain's CDR3 is CASSNGKLAGGYKQFF. CDR3 nucleotide sequence: TGTGCCAGCAGCAACGGAAAACTAGCGGGAGGGTATAAGCAGTTCTTC.

This clonotype was counted between two and nine times. CDR3 sequence (DNA): TGTGCCAGCAGTGAAATGACTCTAACAGATACGCAGTATTTT. This encodes CASSEMTLTDTQYF. V is TRBV2 and J is TRBJ2-3, with D unresolved. V lost 2 bases, J lost 3 bases, and 9 bases lay in between. Germline V gene lookup returns CDR1 SNHLY and CDR2 FYNNEI. This CDR3 region has 14 residues.

V usage is TRBV20-1 and J usage is TRBJ2-4; 9 nucleotides agree with TRBD2. The germline gives CDR1 DFQATT, CDR2 SNEGSKA (reference sequence). With 2 bases clipped from V and 1 base from J, the junction kept 3 bases outside the gene matches. The CDR3 is 15 amino acids. CDR3: CSARRLAGAKNIQYF. In DNA form, the CDR3 reads TGCAGTGCTAGACGGCTAGCGGGGGCCAAAAACATTCAGTACTTC.

The sample holds many counts of this clonotype. This chain connects TRBV12-3 or TRBV12-4 to TRBJ1-2; no firm D call. This CDR3 contains 14 residues. V was pared by 3 bases and J by 0 bases, with 8 bases between. The CDR3 is CASSLVPTNYGYTF. As DNA, the CDR3 is TGTGCCAGCAGTTTGGTTCCTACTAACTATGGCTACACCTTC.

J is TRBJ1-5 and V is TRBV19; D unresolved. The CDR3 has 16 residues. Germline assignment: CDR1 LNHDA and CDR2 SQIVND (reference sequence). V was trimmed by 3 bases and J by 6 bases, leaving 18 bases between them. CDR3 nucleotides: TGTGCCAGTAGTATTGTAGGACGGAAAGGTGGTCAGCCCCAGCATTTT. Its translation is CASSIVGRKGGQPQHF.

The V and J genes are TRBV6-1 and TRBJ2-7; no firm D call. The CDR3 is 13 residues long. Per germline, CDR1 MNHNS and CDR2 SASEGT. The V gene lost 6 bases and the J gene lost 3 bases, with 12 bases spanning the gap. The CDR3 region has the DNA TGTGCCAGCAGGACACATAAGAGCTACGAGCAGTACTTC. Protein: CASRTHKSYEQYF.

This clonotype occurred a few times. This chain uses TRBV19 with TRBJ2-2; a possible D gene is TRBD1 (6 bases). Germline assignment: CDR1 LNHDA and CDR2 SQIVND (reference sequence). This CDR3 spans 15 amino acids. Deletions cut 3 bases from V and 4 bases from J, with 12 bases between. In DNA, the CDR3 is TGTGCCAGTAGTATGAGGGGGTCAGGCACCGGGGAGCTGTTTTTT. Amino acids: CASSMRGSGTGELFF.

V is TRBV5-4 and J is TRBJ2-7; tentatively, D is TRBD1 (6 bases). Germline-derived CDR1 and CDR2 are SGHNT and YYREEE (reference sequence). The ends were cut back, 4 bases at V and 2 bases at J, with 13 bases in the middle. The CDR3 is 14 residues long. The CDR3 spells CASSTSRGPYEQYF. The CDR3 DNA reads as TGTGCCAGCAGCACGTCCAGGGGCCCCTACGAGCAGTACTTC.

The V call is TRBV20-1, the J call TRBJ1-2; no firm D call. CDR1 and CDR2 (germline): DFQATT, SNEGSKA (reference sequence). V lost 7 bases and J 6 bases, leaving 15 bases between the germline ends. This CDR3 is built from 12 residues. The CDR3: CSGPSPLHGYTF. The DNA of the CDR3 is TGCAGTGGTCCCAGCCCCCTCCATGGCTACACCTTC.

This clonotype was counted many times. The chain is built from TRBV11-2 and TRBJ2-7; D unresolved. This CDR3 has 16 amino acids. Per germline, CDR1 SGHAT and CDR2 FQNNGV. V lost 1 base and J lost 2, with 15 bases in between. The CDR3 nucleotides read TGTGCCAGCAGCTTAGCCGCTGACGGTCAACCCTACGAGCAGTACTTC. Protein product: CASSLAADGQPYEQYF.

This clonotype was observed many times. V usage is TRBV5-1 and J usage is TRBJ2-7; D is uncertain. The CDR3 loop spans 17 amino acids. The germline V gene encodes CDR1 SGHRS and CDR2 YFSETQ. Trimming left V 0 bases short and J 6 bases short, with 22 bases between. The CDR3 here is CASSLGRRSPNTGEQYF. As DNA, the CDR3 is TGCGCCAGCAGCTTGGGAAGGCGGAGCCCCAATACGGGCGAGCAGTACTTC.

This clonotype showed up just a few times. The rearrangement uses TRBV2 and TRBJ1-3, with D maybe TRBD1 (5 bases). V was trimmed by 4 bases and J by 4 bases, leaving 14 bases between them. Germline CDR1 is SNHLY and CDR2 is FYNNEI. This CDR3 has 15 residues. CDR3: CASSGDGTTGNTIYF. The CDR3 DNA follows: TGTGCCAGCAGTGGGGACGGGACTACCGGAAACACCATATATTTT.

There are many counts of this clonotype. This chain joins TRBV20-1 and TRBJ1-1; tentative D call: TRBD1 (6 bases). The CDR3 contains 14 residues. From germline, CDR1 is DFQATT and CDR2 SNEGSKA (reference sequence). V lost 6 bases, J lost 3 bases, and 17 bases lay in between. The CDR3 loop is CSASRVQGYTEAFF. The DNA for the CDR3 is TGCAGTGCCAGCCGCGTTCAGGGGTACACTGAAGCTTTCTTT.

This clonotype was recorded at least ten times. The chain recombines TRBV6-1 with TRBJ2-7, with 7 bases fitting TRBD2. Germline V gene data show CDR1 as MNHNS and CDR2 as SASEGT. Trimming removed 3 bases from V and 2 bases from J; junction bases left unmatched: 10. CDR3 length equals 16 residues. The chain's CDR3 is CASSDNLREITYEQYF. CDR3 in DNA: TGTGCCAGCAGTGACAATTTGCGGGAGATCACCTACGAGCAGTACTTC.

This clonotype came up many times. J is TRBJ2-1 and V is TRBV3-1; D call uncertain. CDR1 and CDR2 from the germline V gene are LGHDT and YNNKEL (reference sequence). The CDR3 consists of 13 residues. Trimming took 1 base from V and 4 from J, leaving 5 bases between them. The CDR3, as DNA: TGTGCCAGCAGCCAAGGAACTTACAATGAGCAGTTCTTC. It translates to CASSQGTYNEQFF.

This clonotype was counted a few times. V gene TRBV5-1 combines with J gene TRBJ1-2, with a tentative D call TRBD1 (5 bases). CDR1 and CDR2 (germline): SGHRS, YFSETQ. Deletions cut 4 bases from V and 2 bases from J, with 15 bases between. CDR3 length: 15 residues. CDR3 protein: CASSPERGINYGYTF. The CDR3 nucleotides are TGCGCCAGCAGCCCGGAGCGGGGGATCAACTATGGCTACACCTTC.

The chain employs TRBV20-1 and TRBJ1-1; 11 nucleotides align to TRBD1. Per the germline V gene, CDR1 is DFQATT and CDR2 is SNEGSKA (reference sequence). With 6 bases clipped from V and 5 bases from J, the junction kept 11 bases outside the gene matches. The CDR3 totals 15 residues. Here the CDR3 DNA reads TGCAGTGCGGCGGACAGGGGGCCACCGAGGACTGAAGCTTTCTTT. This codes for CSAADRGPPRTEAFF.

This clonotype was seen a handful of times. The gene calls are TRBV7-2 and TRBJ2-7; D call uncertain. V was clipped by 5 bases and J by 2 bases, with 16 bases between them. This CDR3 spans 15 amino acids. Germline CDR1 reads SGHTA; CDR2 reads FQGNSA. The CDR3 reads CASSPMRTEAYEQYF. CDR3 coding DNA: TGTGCCAGCAGCCCGATGCGTACGGAAGCCTACGAGCAGTACTTC.

The chain combines TRBV27 with TRBJ1-3, with D possibly being TRBD1 (5 bases). CDR3 length: 19 residues. From germline, CDR1 is MNHEY and CDR2 SMNVEV (reference sequence). Trimming cost V 5 bases and J 0 bases, with 23 bases left between them. The CDR3 coding sequence is TGTGCCAGCAGTATACGACCCCCGGGGCAGATATTCTCTGGAAACACCATATATTTT. Its translation is CASSIRPPGQIFSGNTIYF.

The gene calls are TRBV19 and TRBJ2-1; a possible D gene is TRBD1 (5 bases). Trimming shortened V by 0 bases and J by 1 base, and 10 bases separated the two germline ends. The CDR3 is 16 amino acids. Germline V CDR1 and CDR2: LNHDA, SQIVND (reference sequence). Written as DNA, the CDR3 is TGTGCCAGTAGTATAGATAGACAGCCTTCCTACAATGAGCAGTTCTTC. Translating gives CASSIDRQPSYNEQFF.

This clonotype came up a few times. This rearrangement joins TRBV7-9 to TRBJ1-1; D remains unclear. With 5 bases removed from V and 6 bases from J, the gap between germline ends came to 13 bases. The germline V gene has CDR1 SEHNR and CDR2 FQNEAQ (reference sequence). The CDR3 runs 13 residues. Here the CDR3 reads CASSLIAGAEAFF. The CDR3 region has the DNA TGTGCCAGCAGCCTTATCGCGGGCGCTGAAGCTTTCTTT.

A few counts support this clonotype. J is TRBJ1-1 and V is TRBV6-2 or TRBV6-3, with D tentatively TRBD1 (6 bases). V was pared by 5 bases and J by 0 bases, with 10 bases between. This CDR3 has 14 residues. The germline V gene has CDR1 MNHEY and CDR2 SVGEGT. This CDR3 reads CASSPHRVNTEAFF. The CDR3, as DNA: TGTGCCAGCAGTCCACACAGGGTGAACACTGAAGCTTTCTTT.

This clonotype was counted many times. V is TRBV28 and J is TRBJ2-5, with 10 bases lining up with TRBD2. CDR3 length equals 14 residues. V lost 6 bases, J lost 7 bases, and 8 bases stayed unmatched. Germline values: CDR1 MDHEN, CDR2 SYDVKM. Here the CDR3 reads CASSLLAGFPTQYF. CDR3 nucleotide sequence: TGTGCCAGCAGCCTACTAGCGGGATTCCCGACCCAGTACTTC.

In nucleotides, the CDR3 is TGTGCCAGCAGCCTTACCGGGACAGGGCCCACCGGGGAGCTGTTTTTT. It specifies CASSLTGTGPTGELFF. V is TRBV7-3 and J is TRBJ2-2, with TRBD1 matching 9 bases. Unmatched junction bases numbered 8, after V lost 5 bases and J lost 4 bases. The CDR3 contains 16 residues. From germline, CDR1 is SGHTA and CDR2 FQGTGA.

This clonotype came up many times. This rearrangement joins TRBV7-2 to TRBJ1-1, with TRBD1 matching 7 bases. The germline V gene has CDR1 SGHTA and CDR2 FQGNSA. With V trimmed by 1 base and J by 3 bases, 5 bases remained unmatched. There are 15 residues in the CDR3. CDR3 bases: TGTGCCAGCAGCTTAGAGGGACAGTACTACACTGAAGCTTTCTTT. Protein: CASSLEGQYYTEAFF.

This clonotype came up many times. The CDR3 sequence is CASSLERVEKLFF. The CDR3 nucleotides read TGTGCCAGCAGTCTTGAGAGGGTTGAAAAACTGTTTTTT. The V and J genes are TRBV28 and TRBJ1-4; D is unclear. V was shortened by 5 bases and J by 7 bases, with 11 bases between the two germline ends. The CDR3 covers 13 residues. Per germline, CDR1 MDHEN and CDR2 SYDVKM.